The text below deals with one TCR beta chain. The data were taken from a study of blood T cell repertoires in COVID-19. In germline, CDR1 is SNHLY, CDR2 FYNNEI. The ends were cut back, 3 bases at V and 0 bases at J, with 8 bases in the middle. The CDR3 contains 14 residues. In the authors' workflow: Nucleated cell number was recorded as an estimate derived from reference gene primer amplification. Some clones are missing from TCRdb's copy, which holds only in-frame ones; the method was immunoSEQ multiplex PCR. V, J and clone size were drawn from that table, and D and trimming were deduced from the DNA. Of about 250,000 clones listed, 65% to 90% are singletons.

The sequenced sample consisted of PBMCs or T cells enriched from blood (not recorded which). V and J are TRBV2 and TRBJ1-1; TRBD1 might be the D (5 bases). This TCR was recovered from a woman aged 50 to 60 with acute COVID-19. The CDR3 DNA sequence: TGTGCCAGCAGTGACAGGGCGATGAACACTGAAGCTTTCTTT. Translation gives CASSDRAMNTEAFF.